This T cell receptor (beta chain) was observed in a study of PD-1 blockade in classical Hodgkin lymphoma. The time point is: cycle 4 day 1 (C4D1), after 5 to 7 weeks of nivolumab. There was relapse after autologous stem cell transplantation in every patient, and there was variation in brentuximab vedotin exposure. Magnetic negative selection, applied to thawed PBMCs, was used to isolate the CD8+ T cells. The data were produced by immunoSEQ multiplex PCR, yet TCRdb's version contains in-frame clones alone and is incomplete. Of approximately 5,000 clones listed, over 60% are singletons. Deletions cut 0 bases from V and 2 bases from J, with 10 bases between. CDR1 is SGHVS and CDR2 is FNYEAQ in the germline V gene. The CDR3 runs to 15 residues.

This clonotype originated in a human donor with classical Hodgkin lymphoma. The sequencing here drew on CD8+ T cells from blood, taken before the fourth cycle of nivolumab. V and J are TRBV7-6 and TRBJ1-1; weak D call: TRBD1 (5 bases). The CDR3 loop is CASSLAGVRNTEAFF. Written as DNA, the CDR3 is TGTGCCAGCAGCTTAGCAGGGGTTCGCAACACTGAAGCTTTCTTT.